This entry concerns a single T cell receptor beta chain. Its antigen is currently not known. Preparation of the library involved 5' RACE. Each TCR library was prepared from 3,500 to 4,500 ng of total RNA. For each sample, cDNA was synthesized in eight separate reactions using SMARTScribe reverse transcriptase. Unique molecular identifiers containing a 6-nucleotide sample barcode were introduced through template switching during cDNA synthesis. Amplification of TCRalpha and TCRbeta cDNA involved two nested PCRs of about 15 and 9 cycles, and each PCR was followed by bead purification. Before amplification, the cDNA was treated with uracil DNA-glycosylase and purified using the QIAquick PCR purification kit. The second PCR was the step at which Illumina TruSeq-compatible adapters and sample-specific barcodes were added. Library quality and concentration were checked on TapeStation and Qubit, and libraries were pooled at around 5 ng each. The pooled libraries were sequenced with 2 x 100 bp reads and custom sequencing primers on an Illumina HiSeq2500 single-index Rapid Run. In the source study's methods: MiGEC version 1.2.6 was used for UMI-based consensus assembly to correct PCR and sequencing errors. MiXCR version 2.1.1 was used for V(D)J alignment, clonotype assembly and CDR3 extraction. Gene usage, clonotype sharing and MAIT/NKT TCR abundance were normalised by analysing the top 1000, 10 000 and 20 000 clonotypes per sample. After downsampling to 27 000 UMIs, diversity was calculated as the inverse Simpson index using the vegan R package. Paired Mann-Whitney U tests were applied to discordant twin pairs, and Benjamini-Hochberg correction was used for multiple testing. TCRdb reprocessed the reads, so every CDR3 protein sequence counts as one entry and DNA is not shown. It is TCRdb's table, rather than the study itself, that gives the V and J calls and clone size. This sample's table carries 160,000 or so distinct CDR3 sequences. The ten largest make up roughly 2.4% of the sample.

This entry comes from a study of monozygotic twins with inflammatory bowel disease (dated by TCRdb to between 2018 and 2020). Regarding the complete study: A total of roughly 28 monozygotic twin pairs were included in the full study, comprising nine German pairs (four IBD-concordant, five IBD-discordant) and 19 IBD-discordant Danish pairs. The search for disease-associated traits relied mainly on comparing IBD patients with their genetically identical healthy co-twins within discordant pairs. Each individual had, on average, about 151 000 unique TCRalpha sequences and 181 000 unique TCRbeta sequences available for analysis.

A roughly 2.5 ml peripheral blood sample was drawn into PAXgene tubes per donor and stored at -80°C. Without T cell sorting, total RNA was isolated from whole blood using the PAXgene blood miRNA kit on an automated QIAcube. Peripheral blood from monozygotic twin pairs who were concordant or discordant for inflammatory bowel disease underwent deep TCRalpha and TCRbeta repertoire profiling using unique molecular barcoding. Smoking habits were recorded for all twin pairs, with individuals classified as current, former or never smokers. The germline V gene (reference sequence) specifies SGHKS as CDR1 and YYEKEE as CDR2. The CDR3 spans 14 residues, from the cysteine through the phenylalanine. No DNA appears here. Overall study outcomes, separate from this receptor: Background noise and inter-individual variability may have been introduced into the repertoires by the differing immunosuppressive treatments among patients. Fewer clonotypes were shared with other individuals by IBD patients than by healthy twins, most markedly in patients showing signs of disease activity. The results gave no support for a single strong signal or clonotype linked to IBD. IBD patients had lower TCRbeta repertoire diversity, measured by the inverse Simpson index, than their healthy co-twins. Distinction between different T cell subtypes could not be achieved in the analysis. Concordant and discordant twins showed no difference in repertoire similarity, possibly because of limited statistical power.

Sequences were obtained from blood. The sequence came from a human donor with ulcerative colitis or Crohn's disease, or a healthy co-twin of an affected twin (not recorded which). The chain uses TRBV5-5 and TRBJ1-5; as DNA is missing, the TRBD1 call by TCRdb cannot be tested. The CDR3 in this case is CASSPGPFNQPQHF.